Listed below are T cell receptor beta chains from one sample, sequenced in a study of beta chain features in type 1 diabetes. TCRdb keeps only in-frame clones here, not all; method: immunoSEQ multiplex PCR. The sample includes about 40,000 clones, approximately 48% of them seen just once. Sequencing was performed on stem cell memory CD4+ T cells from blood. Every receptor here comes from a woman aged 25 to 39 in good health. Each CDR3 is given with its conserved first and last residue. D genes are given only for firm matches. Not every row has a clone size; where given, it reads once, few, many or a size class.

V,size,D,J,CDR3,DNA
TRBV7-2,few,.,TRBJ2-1,CASSQEEGLEQFF,TGTGCCAGCAGCCAAGAGGAGGGTCTTGAGCAGTTCTTC
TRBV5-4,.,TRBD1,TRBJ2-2,CASSGTGGLTTGELFF,TGTGCCAGCAGCGGGACAGGGGGCTTAACGACCGGGGAGCTGTTTTTT
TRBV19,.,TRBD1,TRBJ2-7,CASSIGDSSYEQYF,TGTGCCAGTAGTATAGGGGACAGCTCCTACGAGCAGTACTTC
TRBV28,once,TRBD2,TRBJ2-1,CASSRLAGGYNEQFF,TGTGCCAGCAGCAGACTAGCGGGGGGGTACAATGAGCAGTTCTTC
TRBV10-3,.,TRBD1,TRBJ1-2,CAISRQGYGYTF,TGTGCCATCAGCCGACAGGGCTATGGCTACACCTTC
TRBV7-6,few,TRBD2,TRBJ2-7,CASSLAPPSGGSSYEQYF,TGTGCCAGCAGCTTAGCCCCACCTAGCGGGGGGAGCTCCTACGAGCAGTACTTC
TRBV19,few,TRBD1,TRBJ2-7,CASSPGQGSSYEQYF,TGTGCCAGTAGCCCGGGACAGGGGAGCTCCTACGAGCAGTACTTC
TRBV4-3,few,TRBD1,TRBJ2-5,CASSPTDRVGETQYF,TGCGCCAGCAGCCCCACGGACAGGGTAGGAGAGACCCAGTACTTC
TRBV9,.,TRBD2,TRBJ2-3,CASSARLARYTDTQYF,TGTGCCAGCAGCGCCCGACTAGCGAGGTACACAGATACGCAGTATTTT
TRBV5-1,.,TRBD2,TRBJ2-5,CASSTPGTSETQYF,TGCGCCAGCAGCACACCGGGGACTAGTGAGACCCAGTACTTC
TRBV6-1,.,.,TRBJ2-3,CASRRGGEEDTQYF,TGTGCCAGCAGGAGGGGGGGCGAGGAGGATACGCAGTATTTT
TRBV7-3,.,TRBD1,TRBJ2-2,CASSQGQYTGELFF,TGTGCCAGCAGCCAGGGACAGTACACCGGGGAGCTGTTTTTT
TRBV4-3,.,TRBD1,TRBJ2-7,CASSQGQGYSSYEQYF,TGCGCCAGCAGCCAGGGACAGGGCTACTCCTCCTACGAGCAGTACTTC
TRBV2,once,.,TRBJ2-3,CASSEINGSTDTQYF,TGTGCCAGCAGTGAAATAAACGGATCCACAGATACTCAGTATTTT
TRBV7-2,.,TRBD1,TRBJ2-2,CASSLSQDRGAGELFF,TGTGCCAGCAGCCTTAGCCAGGACAGGGGGGCCGGGGAGCTGTTTTTT
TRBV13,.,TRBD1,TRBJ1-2,CASRARWGQGSNYGYTF,TGTGCCAGCAGAGCAAGATGGGGACAGGGATCTAACTATGGCTACACCTTC
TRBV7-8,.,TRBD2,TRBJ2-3,CASSSTTQRLAGQPQYF,TGTGCCAGCAGCTCAACAACCCAACGACTAGCGGGACAGCCGCAGTATTTT
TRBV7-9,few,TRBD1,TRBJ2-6,CASSLIGDRGSSGANVLTF,TGTGCCAGCAGCCTGATAGGGGACAGGGGGTCCTCTGGGGCCAACGTCCTGACTTTC
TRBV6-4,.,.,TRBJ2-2,CASSVAPGSGELFF,TGTGCCAGCAGCGTCGCCCCAGGGTCCGGGGAGCTGTTTTTT
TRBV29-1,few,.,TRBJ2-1,CSASPTRSNEQFF,TGCAGCGCCTCCCCGACTCGGTCGAATGAGCAGTTCTTC
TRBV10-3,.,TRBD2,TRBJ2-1,CAIMAGAPNEQFF,TGTGCCATCATGGCGGGAGCCCCCAATGAGCAGTTCTTC
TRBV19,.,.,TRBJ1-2,CASRRTDYGYTF,TGTGCCAGTAGGCGGACAGACTATGGCTACACCTTC
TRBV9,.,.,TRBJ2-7,CASSVVSSSKEQYF,TGTGCCAGCAGCGTAGTATCATCGTCTAAAGAGCAGTACTTC
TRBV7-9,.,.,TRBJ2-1,CASSLQDSYNEQFF,TGTGCCAGCAGCTTACAGGACTCCTACAATGAGCAGTTCTTC
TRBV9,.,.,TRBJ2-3,CASSVGLTDTQYF,TGTGCCAGCAGCGTGGGCCTTACAGATACGCAGTATTTT
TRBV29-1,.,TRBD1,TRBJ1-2,CSVATGSNVRYGYTF,TGCAGCGTTGCGACAGGGTCGAATGTCCGGTATGGCTACACCTTC
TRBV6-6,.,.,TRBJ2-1,CASSRIRDEQFF,TGTGCCAGCAGCAGGATCCGAGATGAGCAGTTCTTC
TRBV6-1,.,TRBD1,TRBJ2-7,CASSRDRDRYEQYF,TGTGCCAGCAGTCGGGACAGGGACCGCTACGAGCAGTACTTC
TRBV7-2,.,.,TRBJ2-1,CASSLSAGNYNEQFF,TGTGCCAGCAGCTTATCGGCGGGGAACTACAATGAGCAGTTCTTC
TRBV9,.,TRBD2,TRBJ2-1,CASSAGLAGDEQFF,TGTGCCAGCAGCGCAGGACTAGCGGGAGATGAGCAGTTCTTC
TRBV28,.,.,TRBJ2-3,CASSFLRADTQYF,TGTGCCAGCAGTTTTTTACGAGCAGATACGCAGTATTTT
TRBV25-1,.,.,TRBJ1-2,CASSDKQGMGYGYTF,TGTGCCAGCAGTGACAAACAGGGTATGGGCTATGGCTACACCTTC
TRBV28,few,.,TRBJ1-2,CASTSPGHPYGYTF,TGTGCCAGCACCTCTCCGGGACATCCATATGGCTACACCTTC
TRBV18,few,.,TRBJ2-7,CASSPPLGGEQYF,TGTGCCAGCTCACCACCGCTAGGAGGCGAGCAGTACTTC
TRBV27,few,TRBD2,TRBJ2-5,CASSLNPSGARETQYF,TGTGCCAGCAGTTTAAACCCTAGCGGGGCAAGGGAGACCCAGTACTTC
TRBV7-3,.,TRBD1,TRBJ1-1,CASSSQGPALNTEAFF,TGTGCCAGCAGCTCACAGGGGCCCGCGCTGAACACTGAAGCTTTCTTT
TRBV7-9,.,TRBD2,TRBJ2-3,CASSPYSGRDTDTQYF,TGTGCCAGCAGCCCGTATAGCGGGAGGGATACAGATACGCAGTATTTT